This T cell receptor (beta chain) was profiled in a study of blood T cell repertoires in COVID-19. Study overall: Donors in the United States, Italy and Spain gave samples during acute or convalescent COVID-19. From T cells, B-cell-depleted T cells, or PBMCs came the material, which was cDNA or gDNA.

V lost 7 bases and J lost 3; bases outside the gene matches: 9. Germline V gene data show CDR1 as MDHEN and CDR2 as SYDVKM. The CDR3 loop spans 14 amino acids. Seattle-derived patients entered the study during active infection and were followed longitudinally. As originally analysed: Estimation of nucleated cell counts was performed using reference gene primer amplification. Clones were sequenced by immunoSEQ multiplex PCR, and TCRdb holds only the in-frame ones, with some missing. V and J calls and clone size follow that table, whereas D and trimming were derived from the DNA. Among about 280,000 clones listed, roughly 86% were seen once.

This chain uses TRBV28 with TRBJ2-7; 7 positions match TRBD1. The sequenced sample was peripheral blood. This TCR was sampled from a woman aged 25 to 39 with COVID-19, enrolled during active disease. The CDR3: CASKLTGTGYEQYF. The DNA of the CDR3 is TGTGCCAGCAAGCTGACAGGGACGGGCTACGAGCAGTACTTC.